The TCR beta chain under discussion was sequenced for a study of identical twins. Study-wide findings and caveats: Zero-insertion analyses could be partly confounded by invariant MAIT and iNKT cells. High-abundance cord blood beta clonotypes had fewer insertions; memory repertoires showed none.

This clonotype was recorded a few times. Its matching antigen is unknown. CDR3 size: 13 residues. CDR1 ENHRY and CDR2 SYGVKD come from the germline V gene. V lost 6 bases to trimming and J lost 4 bases, with 12 bases between them. Each cDNA held unique molecular identifiers, and template switching gave it a universal primer site. TCRdb passed the 5' RACE reads through MiXCR, listing each CDR3 protein once. The sample carries around 340,000 distinct CDR3 sequences, 7% to 9.5% recorded once. V and J are TRBV10-3 and TRBJ2-5; perhaps TRBD1 as D (5 bases). The sample consisted of naive T cells sorted from blood. The clonotype comes from a woman aged 45-65 years in good health. This CDR3 is CAIRVGAGETQYF. The DNA for the CDR3 is TGTGCCATCAGGGTAGGGGCCGGAGAGACCCAGTACTTC.